The 15 T cell receptor beta chains in this list originate from one sample, sequenced in a study of blood T cells in healthy people across ages. The authors ran a second PCR of roughly 6 to 12 cycles using a sample-barcoded 5' primer and a J-beta primer mix. TCRdb recomputed calls from the 5' RACE reads with MiXCR, one row per CDR3 protein. The sample consists of approximately 780,000 distinct CDR3 sequences, around 24% of them appearing once. The sample was also reused in another study, on T cells of mothers and their children.

What was sequenced was blood. These receptors all stem from a boy between 5 and 17 years old in good health.

This chain links TRBV15 with TRBJ1-6; D might be TRBD1 (5 bases). The CDR3 covers 16 residues. Germline V gene sequence: CDR1 LNHNV, CDR2 YYDKDF (reference sequence). The ends were cut back, 4 bases at V and 5 bases at J, with 15 bases in the middle. CDR3 sequence reads: CATSTPRQIDNSPLHF. The CDR3 coding sequence is TGTGCCACCAGCACCCCCCGACAGATCGATAATTCACCCCTCCACTTT.

This clonotype occurred a few times. The chain is built from TRBV29-1 and TRBJ1-2; D call uncertain. The V and J ends lost 8 bases and 4 bases respectively, with 26 bases between them. Germline V gene sequence: CDR1 SQVTM, CDR2 ANQGSEA. The CDR3 extends over 16 amino acids. The chain's CDR3 is CSTVFFAGDKPYGYTF. The CDR3 DNA reads TGCAGCACCGTCTTCTTCGCAGGAGATAAACCCTATGGCTACACCTTC.

This clonotype appeared a few times. This sequence joins TRBV15 and TRBJ2-5; 8 nucleotides match TRBD2. Germline V gene sequence: CDR1 LNHNV, CDR2 YYDKDF (reference sequence). V shed 3 bases and J 5 bases; nucleotides not matched to a gene: 11. This CDR3 is built from 16 residues. This CDR3 reads CATSSVSGGAGETQYF. CDR3 in DNA: TGTGCCACCAGCAGTGTCAGCGGGGGCGCCGGGGAGACCCAGTACTTC.

The chain combines TRBV6-6 with TRBJ2-5; no clear D. The germline V gene has CDR1 MNHNY and CDR2 SVGAGI (reference sequence). The CDR3 runs 14 residues. V was shortened by 6 bases and J by 0 bases, with 11 bases between the two germline ends. CDR3 DNA sequence: TGTGCCAGCAGCAGAAGTGGTCACCAAGAGACCCAGTACTTC. Protein product: CASSRSGHQETQYF.

V gene TRBV11-2 combines with J gene TRBJ2-5; D unresolved. Trimming removed 4 bases at V and 1 base at J, with 13 bases between. The length of the CDR3 is 15 residues. Per the germline V gene, CDR1 is SGHAT and CDR2 is FQNNGV. The CDR3 DNA reads as TGTGCCAGCAGCTCCCCCGGAGCCTTCCAAGAGACCCAGTACTTC. Its protein is CASSSPGAFQETQYF.

The chain uses TRBV5-1 and TRBJ2-2; TRBD1 agrees at 7 bases. The CDR3 covers 12 residues. Trimming cost V 5 bases and J 9 bases; bases outside gene matches: 4. The germline CDR1 and CDR2 sequences are SGHRS and YFSETQ. The CDR3 DNA reads as TGCGCCAGCAGTTCGGACAGGCGGGAGCTGTTTTTT. Residues: CASSSDRRELFF. Variable domain in full (rest from reference TRBV5-1 and TRBJ2-2): KAGVTQTPRYLIKTRGQQVTLSCSPISGHRSVSWYQQTPGQGLQFLFEYFSETQRNKGNFPGRFSGRQFSNSRSEMNVSTLELGDSALYLCASSSDRRELFFGEGSRLTVL.

The chain links TRBV28 to TRBJ2-5, with 12 bases identical to TRBD1. The germline CDR1 and CDR2 sequences are MDHEN and SYDVKM. This CDR3 has 16 residues. The V segment lost 3 bases and the J segment 3 bases; nucleotides outside the gene matches: 5. CDR3 protein: CASSLGQGAEEETQYF. CDR3 coding DNA: TGTGCCAGCAGTTTGGGACAGGGGGCGGAGGAAGAGACCCAGTACTTC.

V is TRBV28 and J is TRBJ2-5; 9 nucleotides agree with TRBD2. The CDR3 has 16 residues. Germline loops: CDR1 MDHEN, CDR2 SYDVKM. V shed 5 bases and J 5 bases; nucleotides not matched to a gene: 12. DNA of the CDR3: TGTGCCAGCAGTCCGCGGGGGGGCCCGCTTACTGAGACCCAGTACTTC. It yields the protein CASSPRGGPLTETQYF.

The V call is TRBV10-2, the J call TRBJ1-5; possibly TRBD1 for D (5 bases). Germline loops: CDR1 WSHSY, CDR2 SAAADI. The CDR3 covers 12 residues. V was shortened by 8 bases and J by 5 bases, with 10 bases between the two germline ends. CDR3: CASREQDQPQHF. The CDR3 nucleotides are TGCGCCAGCCGGGAACAGGATCAGCCCCAGCATTTT.

The chain combines TRBV6-2 or TRBV6-3 with TRBJ2-3, with 13 bases fitting TRBD2. The CDR3 consists of 20 residues. J lost 0 bases, V lost 2 bases, and 11 bases had no gene match. Germline V gives CDR1 MNHEY, CDR2 SVGEGT. The CDR3 spells CASSYRPGLAGVGSTDTQYF. The CDR3 nucleotides read TGTGCCAGCAGTTACCGCCCCGGACTAGCGGGGGTAGGAAGCACAGATACGCAGTATTTT.

V and J are TRBV11-2 and TRBJ2-3, with 7 bases identical to TRBD1. Germline V gene sequence: CDR1 SGHAT, CDR2 FQNNGV. The trim removed 1 base at V and 7 bases at J, leaving 8 bases unmatched. The CDR3 runs to 15 residues. The chain's CDR3 is CASSLGGTAGNTQYF. In DNA form, the CDR3 reads TGTGCCAGCAGCTTAGGAGGGACAGCCGGGAATACGCAGTATTTT.

V gene TRBV5-5 combines with J gene TRBJ2-4; 7 positions match TRBD1. Germline V gives CDR1 SGHKS, CDR2 YYEKEE (reference sequence). The CDR3 contains 15 residues. The ends lost 0 bases at V and 8 bases at J; junction bases unmatched: 8. For the CDR3, the DNA is TGTGCCAGCAGCTTGGAGGGGGCGAGGGAGTACATTCAGTACTTC. Protein product: CASSLEGAREYIQYF.

V and J are TRBV11-2 and TRBJ1-5; no clear D gene. The CDR3 covers 14 residues. The V gene's germline CDR1 is SGHAT and CDR2 FQNNGV. V dropped 0 bases and J dropped 4 bases, with 7 bases sitting between them. CDR3 coding DNA: TGTGCCAGCAGCTTAGAACCTGCTAATCAGCCCCAGCATTTT. Protein sequence: CASSLEPANQPQHF.

V usage is TRBV12-3 or TRBV12-4 and J usage is TRBJ2-3; no firm D call. Between the trimmed V and J ends, which lost 7 bases and 2 bases, there was a span of 10 bases. The CDR3 sequence is 13 residues long. The CDR3 here is CASNGPNTDTQYF. For the CDR3, the DNA is TGTGCCAGCAACGGGCCGAACACAGATACGCAGTATTTT.

The table lists this clonotype with a few counts. This chain connects TRBV29-1 to TRBJ2-7; D is possibly TRBD1 (6 bases). Trimming pared 6 bases from V and 2 bases from J, leaving 17 bases between. The CDR3 consists of 14 residues. Germline-derived CDR1 and CDR2 are SQVTM and ANQGSEA. CDR3 sequence reads: CSVIRDTDTYEQYF. The CDR3 coding sequence is TGCAGCGTCATCCGGGACACGGACACCTACGAGCAGTACTTC.